One sample yielded the 8 T cell receptor beta chains listed below, sequenced in a study of T-cell memory formation after mild COVID-19. MiXCR, run by TCRdb on the 5' RACE reads, gives a single entry per CDR3 protein. Of about 82,000 distinct CDR3 sequences listed, 10% to 15% are singletons. The material sequenced was PBMCs or a T cell subset sorted from them (not recorded which). The receptors derive from an adult woman who had mild COVID-19 (a few samples of this study predate the infection). Cell type and time point are not known.

This chain links TRBV4-1 with TRBJ2-7; 7 positions agree with TRBD1. The CDR3 runs 15 residues. Trimming at V came to 3 bases and at J to 3 bases, leaving 8 bases not matched to a gene. The germline CDR1 and CDR2 sequences are MGHRA and YSYEKL. The CDR3 bases are TGCGCCAGCAGCCAGACAGCGCAGGGGGACTACGAGCAGTACTTC. Its translation: CASSQTAQGDYEQYF.

Many counts were recorded for this clonotype. V is TRBV12-3 or TRBV12-4 and J is TRBJ2-2, with D tentatively TRBD2 (7 bases). The CDR3 length is 15 residues. Trimming took off 3 bases at V and 7 bases at J, with 15 bases between the two ends. The CDR3 is CASSFWGEGVGELFF. The CDR3 DNA is TGTGCCAGCAGTTTCTGGGGGGAGGGGGTCGGGGAGCTGTTTTTT.

This clonotype was counted a few times. The chain uses TRBV20-1 and TRBJ2-1, with TRBD2 matching 10 bases. CDR3 size: 15 residues. With 5 bases clipped from V and 1 base from J, the junction kept 5 bases outside the gene matches. Germline CDR1 and CDR2: DFQATT and SNEGSKA (reference sequence). The CDR3 sequence: CSAWLAGASYNEQFF. The DNA for the CDR3 is TGCAGTGCTTGGCTAGCGGGAGCTTCCTACAATGAGCAGTTCTTC.

The chain couples TRBV2 to TRBJ2-7; TRBD1 might be the D (6 bases). This CDR3 has 16 amino acids. Germline CDR1 SNHLY, CDR2 FYNNEI. Trimming took off 5 bases at V and 6 bases at J, with 23 bases between the two ends. The CDR3 protein is CASSTIPGHHILEQYF. The CDR3 nucleotides read TGTGCCAGCAGTACTATTCCGGGACATCATATCCTCGAGCAGTACTTC. The full variable domain, in which reference TRBV2 and TRBJ2-7 provide the parts outside the CDR3, is EPEVTQTPSHQVTQMGQEVILRCVPISNHLYFYWYRQILGQKVEFLVSFYNNEISEKSEIFDDQFSVERPDGSNFTLKIRSTKLEDSAMYFCASSTIPGHHILEQYFGPGTRLTVT.

The chain employs TRBV6-5 and TRBJ2-3; 8 positions match TRBD2. V was pared by 2 bases and J by 5 bases, with 6 bases of the junction left unmatched. Germline values: CDR1 MNHEY, CDR2 SVGAGI. This CDR3 has 15 residues. CDR3 DNA: TGTGCCAGCAGTTACATAGCGGGAATGCGAGATACGCAGTATTTT. The encoded protein is CASSYIAGMRDTQYF.

This clonotype was detected a few times. The J gene is TRBJ2-1, the V gene TRBV3-1; unclear D gene. Trimming took off 1 base at V and 8 bases at J, with 9 bases between the two ends. This CDR3 contains 13 residues. Germline CDR1 and CDR2: LGHDT and YNNKEL (reference sequence). The CDR3 nucleotides read TGTGCCAGCAGCCAAGGTTGGATGCATGAGCAGTTCTTC. This gives the protein CASSQGWMHEQFF.

The chain employs TRBV25-1 and TRBJ2-7; no definite D call. CDR1 MGHDK and CDR2 SYGVNS come from the germline V gene. V shed 1 base and J shed 4 bases, with 5 bases lying between them. CDR3 length equals 12 residues. The CDR3 region is CASSESGYEQYF. DNA for the CDR3: TGTGCCAGCAGTGAATCTGGTTACGAGCAGTACTTC.

The V call is TRBV6-5, the J call TRBJ1-2; possibly TRBD1 for D (5 bases). The V gene lost 0 bases and the J gene lost 3 bases, with 8 bases spanning the gap. CDR1 is MNHEY, CDR2 SVGAGI, per germline. This CDR3 has 14 amino acids. The CDR3 sequence: CASSYSMGDYGYTF. The CDR3 region has the DNA TGTGCCAGCAGTTACTCGATGGGGGACTATGGCTACACCTTC.